This T cell receptor (beta chain) was obtained from a study of blood T cell repertoires in COVID-19. Repertoires were generated with immunoSEQ multiplex PCR, while TCRdb's copy carries only in-frame clones and drops some. Here the sample spans 170,000 or so clones, under 85% being singletons. There are 16 residues in the CDR3. The sample consisted of peripheral blood. The sequence was obtained from a woman between 65 and 79 years old with COVID-19, enrolled during active disease. The chain combines TRBV21-1 with TRBJ1-2; TRBD1 is the table's D call, not checked against the DNA. TRBV21-1 is noted as a pseudogene. Written as DNA, the CDR3 is TGTGCCAGCAGCAAAGGGGGACACAGAGCTAACTATGGCTACACCTTC. Its translation is CASSKGGHRANYGYTF.